These 10 T cell receptor beta chains share one sample of origin, sequenced in a study of blood T cell repertoires in COVID-19. The repertoire was sequenced with immunoSEQ multiplex PCR; TCRdb's copy has only in-frame clones and lacks some. The sample consists of roughly 57,000 clones, about 83% of them appearing once. Material: peripheral blood. The source is a woman aged 55-70 years with COVID-19, enrolled during active disease.

Details on this clone: The conserved phenylalanine or tryptophan is not found at the CDR3 terminus, so this likely reflects a read error. It is unclear where the CDR3 begins or ends on the DNA, so no DNA is shown, and the CDR3 is as TCRdb lists it. The chain is built from TRBV19 and TRBJ1-1; the listed D gene, TRBD1, was not tested against the DNA. A total of 14 residues make up the CDR3, ends included. Looked up from germline, CDR1 is LNHDA and CDR2 is SQIVND (reference sequence). Here the CDR3 reads CASSKTGATRLNTL.

The J gene is TRBJ1-2, the V gene TRBV3-1 (or the pseudogene TRBV3-2); no definite D call. The CDR3 has 12 residues. Trimming left V 3 bases short and J 8 bases short, with 10 bases between. Germline loops: CDR1 LGHDT, CDR2 YNNKEL (reference sequence). The chain's CDR3 is CASSQGAQGYTF. DNA for the CDR3: TGTGCCAGCAGCCAGGGCGCTCAGGGCTACACCTTC.

V is TRBV3-1 (or the pseudogene TRBV3-2) and J is TRBJ1-4; D is unclear. Germline V lookup: CDR1 LGHDT, CDR2 YNNKEL (reference sequence). This CDR3 has 14 amino acids. Trimming cost V 1 base and J 6 bases, with 9 bases left between them. The CDR3 loop reads CASSQVPADEKLFF. The CDR3 nucleotides are TGTGCCAGCAGCCAAGTCCCCGCGGATGAAAAACTGTTTTTT.

The V gene is TRBV19, the J gene TRBJ2-7; 9 bases map to TRBD1. V lost 4 bases, J lost 3 bases, and 7 bases stayed unmatched. In germline, CDR1 is LNHDA, CDR2 SQIVND (reference sequence). The CDR3 runs 15 residues. The CDR3 reads CASSTRDRVLYEQYF. Here the CDR3 DNA reads TGTGCCAGTAGTACCCGGGACAGGGTTCTCTACGAGCAGTACTTC.

The V call is TRBV4-2, the J call TRBJ2-1; 9 nucleotides agree with TRBD2. The V and J ends lost 2 bases and 5 bases, in that order; junction bases with no gene match: 7. Germline CDR1 and CDR2: LGHNA and YNFKEQ. This CDR3 comprises 16 residues. The CDR3 DNA reads as TGTGCCAGCAGCCAAAGCCGAACTAGCGGGCACAATGAGCAGTTCTTC. It translates to CASSQSRTSGHNEQFF.

The CDR3 region is CASSPIQDGSPLHF. The CDR3 bases are TGTGCCAGCTCACCGATACAGGACGGGTCACCCCTCCACTTT. The gene calls are TRBV18 and TRBJ1-6; the D gene is possibly TRBD1 (5 bases). The CDR3 is 14 residues long. The germline CDR1 and CDR2 sequences are KGHSH and LQKENI. V dropped 3 bases and J dropped 10 bases, with 13 bases sitting between them.

This chain uses TRBV11-2 with TRBJ2-2; D is unresolved. The CDR3 spans 15 residues. The V gene lost 2 bases and the J gene lost 6 bases, with 13 bases spanning the gap. Germline V gene data show CDR1 as SGHAT and CDR2 as FQNNGV. CDR3: CASSLMESGSGELFF. CDR3 DNA sequence: TGTGCCAGCAGCTTAATGGAGTCTGGGTCCGGGGAGCTGTTTTTT.

CDR3 coding DNA: TGTGCCAGTAGCCCCCTGGGGACAGGGGTGTATGAGCAGTTCTTC. It encodes CASSPLGTGVYEQFF. The chain combines TRBV19 with TRBJ2-1; TRBD1 matches at 10 bases. The germline V gene encodes CDR1 LNHDA and CDR2 SQIVND (reference sequence). Germline trimming cut 6 bases from V and 8 bases from J; bases unmatched to any gene: 10. CDR3 length: 15 residues.

The chain employs TRBV19 and TRBJ2-7; maybe TRBD2 (6 bases). The CDR3 has 15 amino acids. Germline V gene sequence: CDR1 LNHDA, CDR2 SQIVND (reference sequence). Trimming removed 5 bases at V and 3 bases at J, with 17 bases between. CDR3 sequence: CASSLPQRAIYEQYF. Written as DNA, the CDR3 is TGTGCCAGTAGTCTCCCCCAGCGGGCAATCTACGAGCAGTACTTC.

The sample holds one count of this clone. The rearrangement joins TRBV5-1 to TRBJ2-3; 9 positions agree with TRBD2. The germline CDR1 and CDR2 sequences are SGHRS and YFSETQ. V was clipped by 6 bases and J by 4 bases; unmatched bases: 9. The CDR3 is 15 residues long. The CDR3 sequence is CASTISAGGADTQYF. CDR3 in DNA: TGCGCCAGCACTATTTCAGCGGGAGGTGCAGATACGCAGTATTTT.